This is a list of T cell receptor beta chains from one sample in a study of blood T cell repertoires in COVID-19. Using immunoSEQ multiplex PCR, the repertoire was profiled, and TCRdb retains in-frame clones only, with some absent. The sample consists of approximately 240,000 clones, about 80% of them appearing once. The material sequenced was peripheral blood. The source of these receptors is a woman aged 55-70 years with acute or convalescent COVID-19. Each CDR3 is given without its conserved first and last residue.

v_call,j_call,cdr3_aa
TRBV7-6,TRBJ2-2,ASSSSLGGRNTGELF
TRBV7-9,TRBJ1-1,ASSTSGGVVTEAF
TRBV4-1,TRBJ2-5,ASSDIGETQY
TRBV3-1/TRBV3-2,TRBJ1-3,ASSQLPDRGGNTIY
TRBV6-5,TRBJ1-5,ARGTSNQPQH
TRBV28,TRBJ2-2,ASSLRLAVTGELF
TRBV3-1/TRBV3-2,TRBJ1-5,ASSSDRAIQPQH
TRBV7-2,TRBJ1-2,ASSQDRAGGGYT
TRBV10-3,TRBJ2-7,AISESTDHEQY
TRBV4-1,TRBJ2-5,ASSQDRGLGETQY
TRBV9,TRBJ1-4,ASSVVEGQGVEKLF
TRBV10-3,TRBJ1-2,AISRSSQLLYGYT
TRBV27,TRBJ2-7,ASSSDRGGY
TRBV15,TRBJ2-5,ATSVDRVQAETQY
TRBV19,TRBJ2-3,ASSGRAGGTDTQY
TRBV19,TRBJ1-5,ASTHRKTSGGYQPQH
TRBV21-1,TRBJ2-7,ASSKERGEALNEQY